Listed below are T cell receptor beta chains from one sample, sequenced in a study of response to subunit inactivated influenza vaccine. One entry per CDR3 protein results from TCRdb running MiXCR on the RT-PCR reads. The sample holds around 540,000 distinct CDR3 sequences, about 10% seen once. Sample: PBMCs from blood, taken on the day of vaccination. These receptor sequences come from a man aged 50-60 years who received an inactivated influenza vaccine. The CDR3 runs from the conserved cysteine through the conserved F or W. Each record gives: V gene, J gene, CDR3 protein.

>TRBV5-6|TRBJ2-1
CASSLADEQFF
>TRBV10-2|TRBJ2-7
CASSESVRGVQIHEQYF
>TRBV6-4|TRBJ2-1
CASTRTGGLSTYNEQFF
>TRBV6-5|TRBJ2-5
CASSYQLAVNQETQYF
>TRBV19|TRBJ2-1
CASSFSGASYNEQFF
>TRBV27|TRBJ2-4
CASSLVSEDRGEVNIQYF
>TRBV12-3/TRBV12-4|TRBJ1-1
CASSRQGLDTEAFF
>TRBV6-6|TRBJ2-1
CAGGSYNEQFF
>TRBV9|TRBJ1-1
CASSERGANTEAFF
>TRBV30|TRBJ1-1
CAWSLDRGTEAFF
>TRBV11-2|TRBJ2-3
CASSSSGGALDTQYF
>TRBV5-1|TRBJ1-1
CASSMTGGNAEAFF
>TRBV20-1|TRBJ1-2
CSARDIGQATYGYTF
>TRBV7-2|TRBJ1-4
CASSLRGNYEKLFF
>TRBV2|TRBJ1-1
CASSEALDRANTEAFF